The 9 T cell receptor beta chains below were found in one sample sequenced in a study of cytomegalovirus exposure and HLA in healthy donors. 60 Vbeta and 13 Jbeta primers were used in PCR. Repertoires were generated with immunoSEQ multiplex PCR, while TCRdb's copy carries only in-frame clones and drops some. The sample contains about 160,000 clones, 75% to 90% of which appear only once. Sequencing was done on a sample of PBMCs. Receptors originate from a human donor in good health.

V and J are TRBV7-9 and TRBJ2-3; TRBD2 matches 14 bases. This CDR3 spans 18 amino acids. The V gene's germline CDR1 is SEHNR and CDR2 FQNEAQ (reference sequence). Unmatched junction bases numbered 9, after V lost 4 bases and J lost 3 bases. CDR3: CASSSGLAGGARTDTQYF. The CDR3 DNA follows: TGTGCCAGCAGCTCCGGACTAGCGGGGGGCGCTCGGACAGATACGCAGTATTTT.

This chain connects TRBV15 to TRBJ1-4; 9 bases fit TRBD1. The junction had 0 bases not matched to a gene; V was cut back by 5 bases and J by 8 bases. The CDR3 totals 12 residues. CDR1 and CDR2 from the germline V gene are LNHNV and YYDKDF (reference sequence). The CDR3 is CATSGTGEKLFF. The DNA of the CDR3 is TGTGCCACCAGCGGGACAGGGGAAAAACTGTTTTTT. Full variable domain (missing parts from reference TRBV15 and TRBJ1-4): DAMVIQNPRYQVTQFGKPVTLSCSQTLNHNVMYWYQQKSSQAPKLLFHYYDKDFNNEADTPDNFQSRRPNTSFCFLDIRSPGLGDTAMYLCATSGTGEKLFFGSGTQLSVL.

This clone came up a few times. The genes are TRBV10-3 and TRBJ2-1; no firm D call. The germline V gene encodes CDR1 ENHRY and CDR2 SYGVKD. Trimming cost V 6 bases and J 8 bases, with 8 bases left between them. The CDR3 covers 11 residues. The CDR3 here is CAIRGVDEQFF. The CDR3 coding sequence is TGTGCCATCAGGGGCGTGGATGAGCAGTTCTTC.

This rearrangement joins TRBV6-5 to TRBJ2-3, with 9 bases lining up with TRBD1. The CDR3 has 14 amino acids. V gave up 6 bases and J gave up 5 bases; unmatched junction bases: 6. The germline gives CDR1 MNHEY, CDR2 SVGAGI. The CDR3, as DNA: TGTGCCAGCAGCCCCGGGACAGGGCAAGATACGCAGTATTTT. It yields the protein CASSPGTGQDTQYF.

The chain recombines TRBV7-2 with TRBJ1-6, with TRBD1 matching over 9 bases. The trim removed 5 bases at V and 10 bases at J, leaving 6 bases unmatched. This CDR3 has 14 residues. Germline assignment: CDR1 SGHTA and CDR2 FQGNSA. The CDR3 nucleotides are TGTGCCAGCAGCGTACAGGGGGCTGGGTCACCCCTCCACTTT. As protein: CASSVQGAGSPLHF.

This clone was recorded only once. The V gene is TRBV29-1, the J gene TRBJ2-1, with 9 positions matching TRBD1. With 1 base clipped from V and 1 base from J, the junction kept 5 bases outside the gene matches. The CDR3 is 16 residues long. Germline-derived CDR1 and CDR2 are SQVTM and ANQGSEA. CDR3 residues: CSVEVPGTGSYNEQFF. CDR3 DNA sequence: TGCAGCGTTGAAGTTCCCGGGACAGGGTCCTACAATGAGCAGTTCTTC.

The V and J genes are TRBV7-2 and TRBJ2-2; TRBD2 matches at 9 bases. The CDR3 consists of 15 residues. Germline-derived CDR1 and CDR2 are SGHTA and FQGNSA. V shed 2 bases, J shed 7 bases, and the junction held 5 bases outside the gene matches. The CDR3 DNA follows: TGTGCCAGCAGCTTACGCGGGGGGGAGGTCGGGGAGCTGTTTTTT. This sequence encodes CASSLRGGEVGELFF.

V gene TRBV11-3 combines with J gene TRBJ1-6, with 9 positions matching TRBD1. Germline values: CDR1 SGHNT, CDR2 YENEEA. Unmatched junction bases numbered 4, after V lost 4 bases and J lost 0 bases. This CDR3 is 17 amino acids long. The CDR3 reads CASSSGQGSSYNSPLHF. The CDR3, as DNA: TGTGCCAGCAGCTCCGGACAGGGGAGCTCCTATAATTCACCCCTCCACTTT. Supplemented by reference TRBV11-3 and TRBJ1-6, the full variable domain reads EAGVVQSPRYKIIEKKQPVAFWCNPISGHNTLYWYLQNLGQGPELLIRYENEEAVDDSQLPKDRFSAERLKGVDSTLKIQPAELGDSAVYLCASSSGQGSSYNSPLHFGNGTRLTVT.

The J gene is TRBJ2-5, the V gene TRBV27, with D perhaps matching TRBD2 (5 bases). Per germline, CDR1 MNHEY and CDR2 SMNVEV (reference sequence). The germline V and J ends were trimmed by 2 bases and 2 bases, with 12 bases remaining between them. The CDR3 totals 15 residues. CDR3 in amino acids: CASSLSGAPQETQYF. CDR3 sequence (DNA): TGTGCCAGCAGTTTAAGCGGAGCCCCACAAGAGACCCAGTACTTC.